The T cell receptor (beta chain) described here comes from a study of shared clonotypes between healthy human individuals. Sequenced by immunoSEQ multiplex PCR; TCRdb stores in-frame clones only, minus some. Of around 2,000,000 clones in the sample, roughly 94% were seen once. The CDR3 spans 15 residues. Germline V CDR1 and CDR2: SGHTA, FQGNSA. Trimming cost V 1 base and J 7 bases, with 14 bases left between them. Sequencing was carried out using naive CD4+ T cells sorted from blood. Subset noted: CD45RA+ positively selected. The TCR originated in a man younger than 35 in good health. J is TRBJ2-1 and V is TRBV7-2; TRBD1 is a possible D gene (6 bases). The DNA for the CDR3 is TGTGCCAGCAGCTTAGACAGCGCCCAGGGGAATGAGCAGTTCTTC. This sequence encodes CASSLDSAQGNEQFF.